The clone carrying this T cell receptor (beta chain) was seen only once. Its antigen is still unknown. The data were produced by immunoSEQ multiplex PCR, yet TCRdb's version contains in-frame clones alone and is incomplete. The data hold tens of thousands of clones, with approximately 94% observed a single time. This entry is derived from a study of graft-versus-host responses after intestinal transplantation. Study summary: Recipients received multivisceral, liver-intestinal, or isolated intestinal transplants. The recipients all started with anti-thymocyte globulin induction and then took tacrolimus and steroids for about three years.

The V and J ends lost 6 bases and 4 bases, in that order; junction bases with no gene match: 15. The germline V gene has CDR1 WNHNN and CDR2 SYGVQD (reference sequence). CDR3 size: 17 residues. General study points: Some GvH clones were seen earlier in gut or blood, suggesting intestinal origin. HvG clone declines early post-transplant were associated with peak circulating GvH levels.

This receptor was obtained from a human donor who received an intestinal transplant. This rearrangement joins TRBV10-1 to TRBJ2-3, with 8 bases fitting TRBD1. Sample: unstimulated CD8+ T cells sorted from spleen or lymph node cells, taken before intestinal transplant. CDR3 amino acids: CASRDRVNALGPDTQYF. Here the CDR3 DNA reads TGCGCCAGCAGGGACAGGGTTAACGCTCTGGGTCCAGATACGCAGTATTTT.